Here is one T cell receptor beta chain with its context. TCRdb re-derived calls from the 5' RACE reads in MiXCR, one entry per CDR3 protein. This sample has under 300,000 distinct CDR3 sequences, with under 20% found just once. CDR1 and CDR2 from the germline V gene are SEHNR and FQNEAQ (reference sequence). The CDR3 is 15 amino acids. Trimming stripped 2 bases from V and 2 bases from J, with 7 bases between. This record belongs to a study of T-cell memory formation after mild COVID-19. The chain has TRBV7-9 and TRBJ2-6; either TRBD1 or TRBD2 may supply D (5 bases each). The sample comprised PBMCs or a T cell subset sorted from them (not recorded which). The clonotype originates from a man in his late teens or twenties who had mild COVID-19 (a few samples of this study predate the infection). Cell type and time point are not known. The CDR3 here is CASSLMGAGANVLTF. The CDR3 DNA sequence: TGTGCCAGCAGCTTAATGGGGGCTGGGGCCAACGTCCTGACTTTC. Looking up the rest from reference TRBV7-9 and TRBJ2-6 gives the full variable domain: DTGVSQNPRHKITKRGQNVTFRCDPISEHNRLYWYRQTLGQGPEFLTYFQNEAQLEKSRLLSDRFSAERPKGSFSTLEIQRTEQGDSAMYLCASSLMGAGANVLTFGAGSRLTVL.